The text below deals with one T cell receptor (beta chain). Its antigen is not known. TCRdb processed the reads anew with MiXCR; each CDR3 protein has one entry. The table includes some 20,000 distinct CDR3 sequences, around 43% detected once. The data were obtained in a study of T cell repertoires in cytomegalovirus infection. Study-level information: CMV infection together with matching HLA type was indicated by public TCR beta signatures.

The CDR3 is 14 residues long. Germline V gene lookup returns CDR1 MNHNS and CDR2 SASEGT. V lost 7 bases and J 1 base, leaving 13 bases between the germline ends. Study results and limitations: Pooled public TCR beta family frequency picked out CMV carriers with the relevant HLA.

Sequences were derived from CD8+ T cells from cultured PBMCs, sampled from culture after CMV antigen stimulation. The V and J genes are TRBV6-1 and TRBJ1-1; D unresolved. The sequence was obtained from a human donor in good health (CMV status not recorded). Some clones in this sample may be carry-over from other donors' samples. Written as DNA, the CDR3 is TGTGCCAGCACCCCAGCAGAAACGAACACTGAAGCTTTCTTT. This sequence encodes CASTPAETNTEAFF.